These 17 T cell receptor beta chains share one sample of origin, sequenced in a study of cytomegalovirus exposure and HLA in healthy donors. This PCR relied on a set of 60 Vbeta primers and 13 Jbeta primers. Some clones are missing from TCRdb's copy, which holds only in-frame ones; the method was immunoSEQ multiplex PCR. The sample gives roughly 120,000 clones, roughly 78% of which show up once; over 2.5% is in the top ten. The sample taken for sequencing was PBMCs. The receptors were sampled from a male donor in good health and CMV-seronegative.

This chain joins TRBV28 and TRBJ2-3, with 7 bases matching TRBD1. The CDR3 spans 15 residues. With V trimmed by 6 bases and J by 2 bases, 8 bases remained unmatched. Germline assignment: CDR1 MDHEN and CDR2 SYDVKM. The CDR3 region has the DNA TGTGCCAGCAGGGGGCCGGGACAGTACACAGATACGCAGTATTTT. It yields the protein CASRGPGQYTDTQYF.

This clone was observed once. The rearrangement uses TRBV2 and TRBJ2-1; D is undetermined. Per germline, CDR1 SNHLY and CDR2 FYNNEI. The CDR3 totals 13 residues. The V end lost 6 bases, the J end lost 2 bases, and 8 bases lay between the germline ends. CDR3 in amino acids: CASSLQAYNEQFF. As DNA, the CDR3 is TGTGCCAGCAGCCTTCAGGCCTACAATGAGCAGTTCTTC.

The chain recombines TRBV30 with TRBJ1-2; D may be TRBD1 (5 bases). Germline V gene data show CDR1 as GTSNPN and CDR2 as SVGIG (reference sequence). The CDR3 consists of 13 residues. Trimming cost V 0 bases and J 8 bases, with 13 bases left between them. For the CDR3, the DNA is TGTGCCTGGAGTGTTGGCAGGGTGGAGGGCTACACCTTC. Translating it yields CAWSVGRVEGYTF.

The rearrangement links TRBV28 to TRBJ2-7; 15 bases agree with TRBD2. Germline CDR1 reads MDHEN; CDR2 reads SYDVKM. The CDR3 length is 15 residues. Unmatched junction bases numbered 4, after V lost 6 bases and J lost 4 bases. The CDR3 loop reads CASSGLAGGMYEQYF. The CDR3, as DNA: TGTGCCAGCAGCGGACTAGCGGGGGGGATGTACGAGCAGTACTTC.

The rearrangement links TRBV6-4 to TRBJ2-1, with 9 nucleotides matching TRBD2. Germline trimming cut 3 bases from V and 6 bases from J; bases unmatched to any gene: 6. CDR3 length: 15 residues. From germline, CDR1 is MRHNA and CDR2 SNTAGT. The CDR3 region has the DNA TGTGCCAGCAGTGATGGGAGCGGGGGGCCCAATGAGCAGTTCTTC. Encoded protein: CASSDGSGGPNEQFF.

This rearrangement joins TRBV25-1 to TRBJ1-1; tentative D call: TRBD1 (5 bases). In germline, CDR1 is MGHDK, CDR2 SYGVNS. The CDR3 sequence is 14 residues long. V was trimmed by 1 base and J by 5 bases, leaving 11 bases between them. The CDR3 DNA sequence: TGTGCCAGCAGTGAATCAGGGAGGGAAACTGAAGCTTTCTTT. Translation gives CASSESGRETEAFF.

The V call is TRBV2, the J call TRBJ1-1, with D hard to call. Looked up from germline, CDR1 is SNHLY and CDR2 is FYNNEI. The CDR3 sequence is 13 residues long. V lost 5 bases and J lost 7, with 14 bases in between. CDR3: CASSPMSGSEAFF. In DNA, the CDR3 is TGTGCCAGCAGTCCTATGTCAGGAAGTGAAGCTTTCTTT.

Concerning this clone itself: One junction end does not reproduce the germline sequence, and a read error may be involved. The rearrangement links TRBV13 to TRBJ2-6, with D perhaps matching TRBD1 (5 bases). This CDR3 spans 13 amino acids. CDR1 PRHDT and CDR2 FYEKMQ come from the germline V gene (reference sequence). CDR3 sequence reads: CASSLSGANGLTF. The CDR3 nucleotides are TGTGCCAGCAGCTTATCTGGGGCCAACGGCCTGACTTTC.

Only a few counts were recorded for this clone. This chain connects TRBV7-8 to TRBJ1-2, with 9 nucleotides matching TRBD1. Per germline, CDR1 SGHVS and CDR2 FQNEAQ. V shed 1 base, J shed 8 bases, and the junction held 5 bases outside the gene matches. This CDR3 has 14 amino acids. The CDR3 is CASSLGGTGRGYTF. The CDR3 bases are TGTGCCAGCAGCTTAGGAGGGACAGGGCGCGGCTACACCTTC.

The chain uses TRBV30 and TRBJ2-7; D is unclear. V was shortened by 3 bases and J by 2 bases, with 11 bases between the two germline ends. Germline V lookup: CDR1 GTSNPN, CDR2 SVGIG (reference sequence). This CDR3 is 13 amino acids long. The CDR3 DNA is TGTGCCTGGAGGGGCCTCAGCCCCTACGAGCAGTACTTC. Its protein product is CAWRGLSPYEQYF.

The rearrangement joins TRBV6-5 to TRBJ1-2; D might be TRBD1 (6 bases). The CDR3 is made up of 11 amino acids. Germline-derived CDR1 and CDR2 are MNHEY and SVGAGI. With 6 bases removed from V and 6 bases from J, the gap between germline ends came to 8 bases. CDR3 in DNA: TGTGCCAGCAGGGGGGCCCATGGCTACACCTTC. Its translation: CASRGAHGYTF.

The chain links TRBV6-5 to TRBJ2-3; possible D gene TRBD1, 5 bases. Between the trimmed V and J ends, which lost 0 bases and 0 bases, there was a span of 10 bases. Germline assignment: CDR1 MNHEY and CDR2 SVGAGI. The CDR3 consists of 16 residues. This chain's CDR3 is CASSYSNGASTDTQYF. The CDR3 bases are TGTGCCAGCAGTTACTCGAATGGGGCTAGCACAGATACGCAGTATTTT.

This clone was counted once. The V and J genes are TRBV13 and TRBJ2-2; TRBD1 matches at 7 bases. Germline V gene lookup returns CDR1 PRHDT and CDR2 FYEKMQ (reference sequence). The CDR3 extends over 17 amino acids. V lost 5 bases and J lost 1; bases outside the gene matches: 10. CDR3 bases: TGTGCCAGCAGCGTGACCGACAGGGTAATGAACACCGGGGAGCTGTTTTTT. Protein product: CASSVTDRVMNTGELFF. The complete variable domain, with remaining parts taken from reference TRBV13 and TRBJ2-2, reads AAGVIQSPRHLIKEKRETATLKCYPIPRHDTVYWYQQGPGQDPQFLISFYEKMQSDKGSIPDRFSAQQFSDYHSELNMSSLELGDSALYFCASSVTDRVMNTGELFFGEGSRLTVL.

The rearrangement links TRBV5-5 to TRBJ1-5; 8 nucleotides agree with TRBD1. Germline-derived CDR1 and CDR2 are SGHKS and YYEKEE (reference sequence). The length of the CDR3 is 15 residues. V shed 4 bases and J 5 bases; nucleotides not matched to a gene: 8. For the CDR3, the DNA is TGTGCCAGCAGCCAAACCGGGACAGGTTATCAGCCCCAGCATTTT. Translated: CASSQTGTGYQPQHF.

The chain has TRBV19 and TRBJ2-7, with 9 bases aligning to TRBD1. Losses at the gene ends were 3 bases for V and 5 bases for J; bases not matched to a gene: 2. CDR3 size: 13 residues. CDR1 and CDR2 (germline): LNHDA, SQIVND (reference sequence). The DNA for the CDR3 is TGTGCCAGTAGTATCGGGACAGGGAACGAGCAGTACTTC. Its translation is CASSIGTGNEQYF. The whole variable domain, remainder taken from reference TRBV19 and TRBJ2-7, is DGGITQSPKYLFRKEGQNVTLSCEQNLNHDAMYWYRQDPGQGLRLIYYSQIVNDFQKGDIAEGYSVSREKKESFPLTVTSAQKNPTAFYLCASSIGTGNEQYFGPGTRLTVT.

This chain links TRBV2 with TRBJ1-6, with D tentatively TRBD1 (6 bases). CDR3 length: 13 residues. V dropped 8 bases and J dropped 7 bases, with 12 bases sitting between them. Germline CDR1 and CDR2: SNHLY and FYNNEI. This CDR3 reads CASDRQENSPLHF. CDR3 nucleotide sequence: TGTGCCAGCGATAGACAGGAGAATTCACCCCTCCACTTT.

This clone was recorded only once. This chain uses TRBV6-1 with TRBJ2-3, with D perhaps matching TRBD2 (6 bases). In germline, CDR1 is MNHNS, CDR2 SASEGT. V lost 8 bases, J lost 2 bases, and 17 bases lay in between. This CDR3 comprises 15 residues. The CDR3 region has the DNA TGTGCCAGCGAGGCGGGAATTCAAGTCACAGATACGCAGTATTTT. Protein sequence: CASEAGIQVTDTQYF.